This T cell receptor (beta chain) is from a study of blood T cell repertoires in COVID-19. Study context: Some COVID-19 samples were acute and others convalescent; all came from the United States, Italy and Spain.

V shed 4 bases and J 3 bases; nucleotides not matched to a gene: 4. Germline CDR1 and CDR2: SNHLY and FYNNEI. The CDR3 totals 15 residues. Original processing methods: The assay estimated nucleated cells by amplifying reference gene primers. The method was immunoSEQ multiplex PCR; TCRdb's version includes in-frame clones alone and lacks a portion of them. The V and J calls and clone size were taken over from that table, and D and trimming were inferred from the DNA. The sample includes roughly 300,000 clones, around four fifths of them seen just once. The chain joins TRBV2 to TRBJ2-7, with 12 bases lining up with TRBD2. This clonotype was obtained from a woman aged 50 to 65 with acute or convalescent COVID-19. The sequencing input was peripheral blood. The CDR3 DNA sequence: TGTGCCAGCAGTGCCCGACTAGCGGGGGACTACGAGCAGTACTTC. Translated: CASSARLAGDYEQYF.